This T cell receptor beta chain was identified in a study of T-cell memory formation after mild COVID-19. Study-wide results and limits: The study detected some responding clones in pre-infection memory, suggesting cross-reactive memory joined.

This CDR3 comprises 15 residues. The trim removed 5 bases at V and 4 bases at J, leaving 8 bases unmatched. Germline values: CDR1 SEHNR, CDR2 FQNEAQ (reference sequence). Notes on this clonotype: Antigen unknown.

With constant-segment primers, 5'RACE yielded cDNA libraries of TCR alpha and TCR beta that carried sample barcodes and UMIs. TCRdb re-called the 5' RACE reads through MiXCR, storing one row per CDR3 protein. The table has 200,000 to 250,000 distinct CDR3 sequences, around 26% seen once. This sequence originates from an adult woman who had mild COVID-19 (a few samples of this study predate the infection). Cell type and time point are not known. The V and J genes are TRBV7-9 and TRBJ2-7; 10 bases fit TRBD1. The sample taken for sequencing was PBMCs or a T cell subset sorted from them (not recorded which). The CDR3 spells CASSKRTGGWYEQYF. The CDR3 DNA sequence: TGTGCCAGCAGCAAGAGGACAGGGGGGTGGTACGAGCAGTACTTC.